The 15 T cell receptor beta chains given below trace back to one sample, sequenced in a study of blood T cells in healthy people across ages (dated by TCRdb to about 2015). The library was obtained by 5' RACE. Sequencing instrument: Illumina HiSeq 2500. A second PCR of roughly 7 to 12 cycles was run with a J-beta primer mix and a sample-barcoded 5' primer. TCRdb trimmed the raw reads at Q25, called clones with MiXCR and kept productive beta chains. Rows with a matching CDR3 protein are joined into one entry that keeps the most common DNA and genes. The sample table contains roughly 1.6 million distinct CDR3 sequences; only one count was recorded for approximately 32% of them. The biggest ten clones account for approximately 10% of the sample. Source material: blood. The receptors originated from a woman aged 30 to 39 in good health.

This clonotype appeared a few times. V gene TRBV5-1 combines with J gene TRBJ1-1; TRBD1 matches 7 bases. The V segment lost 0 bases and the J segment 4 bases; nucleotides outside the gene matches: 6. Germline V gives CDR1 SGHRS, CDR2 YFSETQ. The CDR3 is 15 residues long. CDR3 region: CASSLEAGQATEAFF. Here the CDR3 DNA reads TGCGCCAGCAGCTTGGAGGCAGGACAGGCCACTGAAGCTTTCTTT. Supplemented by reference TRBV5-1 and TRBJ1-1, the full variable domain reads KAGVTQTPRYLIKTRGQQVTLSCSPISGHRSVSWYQQTPGQGLQFLFEYFSETQRNKGNFPGRFSGRQFSNSRSEMNVSTLELGDSALYLCASSLEAGQATEAFFGQGTRLTVV.

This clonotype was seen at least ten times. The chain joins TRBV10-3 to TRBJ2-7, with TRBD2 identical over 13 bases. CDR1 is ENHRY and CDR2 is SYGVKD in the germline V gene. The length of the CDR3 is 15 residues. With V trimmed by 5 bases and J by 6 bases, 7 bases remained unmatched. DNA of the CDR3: TGTGCCATCAGTACCGGGACTAGCGGGACAAGCGAGCAGTACTTC. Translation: CAISTGTSGTSEQYF.

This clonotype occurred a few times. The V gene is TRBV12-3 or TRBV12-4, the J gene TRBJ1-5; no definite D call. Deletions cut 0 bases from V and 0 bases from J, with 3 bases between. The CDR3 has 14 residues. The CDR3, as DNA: TGTGCCAGCAGTTTAGCCCATAGCAATCAGCCCCAGCATTTT. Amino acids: CASSLAHSNQPQHF.

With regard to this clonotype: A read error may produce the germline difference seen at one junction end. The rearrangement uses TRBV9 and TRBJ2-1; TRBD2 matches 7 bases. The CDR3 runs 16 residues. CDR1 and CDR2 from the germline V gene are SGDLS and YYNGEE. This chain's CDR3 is CVSSVAAGGRLNEQFF. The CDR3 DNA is TGTGTCAGCAGCGTAGCTGCAGGCGGGAGACTAAATGAGCAGTTCTTC.

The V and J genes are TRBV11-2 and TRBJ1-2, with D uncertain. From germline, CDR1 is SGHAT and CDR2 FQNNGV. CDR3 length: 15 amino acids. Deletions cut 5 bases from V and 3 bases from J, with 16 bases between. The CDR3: CASSPVGVGYYGYTF. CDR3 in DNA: TGTGCCAGCAGCCCCGTTGGGGTTGGTTACTATGGCTACACCTTC.

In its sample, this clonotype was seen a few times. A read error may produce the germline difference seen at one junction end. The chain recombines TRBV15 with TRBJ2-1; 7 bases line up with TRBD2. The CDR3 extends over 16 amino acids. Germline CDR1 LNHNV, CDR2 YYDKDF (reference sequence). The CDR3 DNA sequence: TGTGCCACCAGCAGAGAGGCGGGAGAAATAATCAATGGGCAGTTCTTC. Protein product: CATSREAGEIINGQFF. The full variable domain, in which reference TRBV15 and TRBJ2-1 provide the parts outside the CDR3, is DAMVIQNPRYQVTQFGKPVTLSCSQTLNHNVMYWYQQKSSQAPKLLFHYYDKDFNNEADTPDNFQSRRPNTSFCFLDIRSPGLGDTAMYLCATSREAGEIINGQFFGPGTRLTVL.

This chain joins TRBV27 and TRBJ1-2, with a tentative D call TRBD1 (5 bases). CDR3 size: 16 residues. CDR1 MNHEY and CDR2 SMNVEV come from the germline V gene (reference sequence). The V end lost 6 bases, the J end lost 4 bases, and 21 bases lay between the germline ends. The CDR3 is CASSLAGEGTSYGYTF. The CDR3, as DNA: TGTGCCAGCAGCCTCGCGGGGGAGGGAACCTCCTATGGCTACACCTTC.

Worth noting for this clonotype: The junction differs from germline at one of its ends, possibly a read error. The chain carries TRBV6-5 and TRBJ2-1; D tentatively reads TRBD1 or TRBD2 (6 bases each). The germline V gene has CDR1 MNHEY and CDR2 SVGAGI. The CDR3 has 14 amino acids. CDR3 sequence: CVSSYVLLGGEQFF. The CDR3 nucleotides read TGTGTCAGCAGTTACGTCCTCCTCGGGGGCGAGCAGTTCTTC.

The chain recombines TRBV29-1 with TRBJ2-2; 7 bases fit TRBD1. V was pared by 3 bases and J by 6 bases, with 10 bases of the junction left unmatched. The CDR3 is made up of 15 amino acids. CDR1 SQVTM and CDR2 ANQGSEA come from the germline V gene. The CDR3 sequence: CSVDLTGSGAGELFF. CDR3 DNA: TGCAGCGTTGATTTGACAGGGAGCGGTGCCGGGGAGCTGTTTTTT.

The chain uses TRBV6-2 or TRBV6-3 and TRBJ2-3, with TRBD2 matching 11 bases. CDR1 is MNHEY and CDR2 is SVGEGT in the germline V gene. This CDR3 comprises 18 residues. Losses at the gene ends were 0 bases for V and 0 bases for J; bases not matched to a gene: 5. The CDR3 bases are TGTGCCAGCAGTTACTCGAACCTAGCGGGGGGAAGCACAGATACGCAGTATTTT. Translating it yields CASSYSNLAGGSTDTQYF.

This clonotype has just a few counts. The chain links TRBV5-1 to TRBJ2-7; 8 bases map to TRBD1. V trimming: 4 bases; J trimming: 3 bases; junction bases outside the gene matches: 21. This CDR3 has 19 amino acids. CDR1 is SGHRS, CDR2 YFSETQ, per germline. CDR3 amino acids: CASSPKDRARDLEFYEQYF. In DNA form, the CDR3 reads TGCGCCAGCAGCCCCAAGGACAGGGCCCGGGACTTGGAGTTCTACGAGCAGTACTTC.

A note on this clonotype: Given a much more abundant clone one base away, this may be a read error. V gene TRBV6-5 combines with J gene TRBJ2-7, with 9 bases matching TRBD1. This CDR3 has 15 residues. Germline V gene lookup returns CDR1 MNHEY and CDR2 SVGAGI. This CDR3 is CASSPGTGSPYGQYF. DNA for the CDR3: TGTGCCAGCAGCCCCGGGACAGGGAGTCCATACGGGCAGTACTTC.

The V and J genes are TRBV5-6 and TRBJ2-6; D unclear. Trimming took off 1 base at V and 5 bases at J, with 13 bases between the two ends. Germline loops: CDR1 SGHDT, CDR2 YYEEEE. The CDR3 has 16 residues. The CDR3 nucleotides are TGTGCCAGCAGCTTGCGGCTCCCAATCCGGGCCAACGTCCTGACTTTC. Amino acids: CASSLRLPIRANVLTF.

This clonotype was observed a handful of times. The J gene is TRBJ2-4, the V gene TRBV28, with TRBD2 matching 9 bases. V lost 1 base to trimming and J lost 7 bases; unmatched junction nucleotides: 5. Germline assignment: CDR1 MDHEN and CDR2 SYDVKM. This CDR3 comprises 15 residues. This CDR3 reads CASSLFSGSTNIQYF. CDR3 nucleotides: TGTGCCAGCAGTTTATTTAGCGGGAGTACCAACATTCAGTACTTC.

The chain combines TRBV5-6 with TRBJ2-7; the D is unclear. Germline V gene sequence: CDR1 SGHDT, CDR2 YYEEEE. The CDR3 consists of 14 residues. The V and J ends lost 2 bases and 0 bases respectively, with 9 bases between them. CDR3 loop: CASSFIYSSYEQYF. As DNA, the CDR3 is TGTGCCAGCAGCTTTATATACAGCTCCTACGAGCAGTACTTC.